This T cell receptor (beta chain) was retrieved from a study of blood T cell repertoires in COVID-19. Study at large: Samples came from the United States, Italy and Spain, spanning acute and convalescent COVID-19.

Original data processing: The assay estimated nucleated cells by amplifying reference gene primers. The method was immunoSEQ multiplex PCR; TCRdb's version includes in-frame clones alone and lacks a portion of them. Clone size and the V and J calls come from that table; the DNA yielded D and trimming. The sample shows some 69,000 clones, 80% to 95% of them seen only once. The source of this sequence is a man between 50 and 59 years old with COVID-19, enrolled during active disease. Sequenced sample: peripheral blood.

As DNA, the CDR3 is TGTGCCAGCAGTCCCCGGGGCAGGGGGCTCTACAATGAGCAGTTCTTC. It codes for CASSPRGRGLYNEQFF. This chain links TRBV27 with TRBJ2-1, with 8 nucleotides matching TRBD1. Germline CDR1 and CDR2: MNHEY and SMNVEV (reference sequence). The CDR3 extends over 16 amino acids. Losses at the gene ends were 5 bases for V and 3 bases for J; bases not matched to a gene: 9.